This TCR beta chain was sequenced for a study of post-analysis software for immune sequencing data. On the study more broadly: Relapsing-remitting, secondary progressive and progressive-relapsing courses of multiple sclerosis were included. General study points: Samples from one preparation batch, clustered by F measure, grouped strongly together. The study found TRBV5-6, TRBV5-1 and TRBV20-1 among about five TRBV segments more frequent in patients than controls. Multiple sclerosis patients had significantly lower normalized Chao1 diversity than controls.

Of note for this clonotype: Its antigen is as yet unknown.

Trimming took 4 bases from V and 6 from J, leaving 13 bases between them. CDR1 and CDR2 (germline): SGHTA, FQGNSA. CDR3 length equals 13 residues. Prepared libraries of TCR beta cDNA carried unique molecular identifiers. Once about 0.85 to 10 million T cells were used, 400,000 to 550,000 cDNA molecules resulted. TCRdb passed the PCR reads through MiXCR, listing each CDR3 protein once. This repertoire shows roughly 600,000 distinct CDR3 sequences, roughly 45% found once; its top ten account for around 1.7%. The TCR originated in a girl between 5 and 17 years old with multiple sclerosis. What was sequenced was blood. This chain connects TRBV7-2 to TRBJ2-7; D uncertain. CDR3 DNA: TGTGCCAGCAGCTCAGTCCAGGTCTGCGAGCAGTACTTC. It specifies CASSSVQVCEQYF.